This TCR beta chain originates from a study of OX40 agonist ivuxolimab in advanced cancers. In this sample, this clone turned up a few times. Its antigen remains unknown. This CDR3 has 11 amino acids. Per the germline V gene, CDR1 is DFQATT and CDR2 is SNEGSKA (reference sequence). Trimming left V 3 bases short and J 8 bases short, with 10 bases between. This table comes from immunoSEQ multiplex PCR, and its TCRdb copy is limited to in-frame clones, with some not included. Counted here are more than 65,000 clones, roughly 84% occurring once; the ten biggest clones make up roughly 17%. Overall study findings and caveats: Both CD4+ and CD8+ T cell populations in blood had undergone clonal expansion by week 6 at 0.1 to 3.0 mg/kg.

The sequenced sample was CD4+ or CD8+ T cells sorted from blood, obtained in a trial of the OX40 agonist ivuxolimab. This sequence was found in an adult with an advanced solid tumor such as melanoma, head and neck, liver or kidney cancer. This rearrangement joins TRBV20-1 to TRBJ1-2; D unclear. This CDR3 reads CSASPALGYTF. DNA of the CDR3: TGCAGTGCTAGTCCCGCTCTCGGCTACACCTTC.